This T cell receptor beta chain is drawn from a study of neurological immune-mediated disorders. The CDR3 loop spans 13 amino acids. Trimming removed 4 bases from V and 4 bases from J; junction bases left unmatched: 0. Germline V gene data show CDR1 as SQVTM and CDR2 as ANQGSEA. Via MiXCR, TCRdb re-called the 5' RACE reads, giving one row per CDR3 protein. The sample holds more than 75,000 distinct CDR3 sequences, around 4% seen once. As for time point: longitudinal time-point 3. This clonotype was detected ten times or more. The sample taken for sequencing was PBMCs. This rearrangement joins TRBV29-1 to TRBJ1-3; 11 nucleotides align to TRBD1. The receptor's source is a woman aged 60 to 75 with multiple sclerosis. The DNA of the CDR3 is TGCAGCGTTGGGACAGGGGGCGGAAACACCATATATTTT. Its translation: CSVGTGGGNTIYF.